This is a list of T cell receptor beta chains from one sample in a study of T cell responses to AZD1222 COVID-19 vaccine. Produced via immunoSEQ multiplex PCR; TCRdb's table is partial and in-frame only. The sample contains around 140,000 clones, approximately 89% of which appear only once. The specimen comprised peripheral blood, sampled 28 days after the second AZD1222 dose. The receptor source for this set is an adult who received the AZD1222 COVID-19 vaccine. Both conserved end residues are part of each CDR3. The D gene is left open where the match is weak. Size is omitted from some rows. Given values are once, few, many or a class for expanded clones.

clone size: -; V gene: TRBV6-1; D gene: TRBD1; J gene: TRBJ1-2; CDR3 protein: CASSGLTDRVSYGYTF; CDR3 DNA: TGTGCCAGCAGTGGACTCACCGACAGGGTTTCCTATGGCTACACCTTC
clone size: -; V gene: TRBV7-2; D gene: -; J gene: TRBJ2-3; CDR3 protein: CASSPPRRGVAADTQYF; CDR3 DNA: TGTGCCAGCAGTCCCCCGCGGAGGGGCGTGGCGGCAGATACGCAGTATTTT
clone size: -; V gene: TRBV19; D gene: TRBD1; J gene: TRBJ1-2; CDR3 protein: CASSRGQGRNYGYTF; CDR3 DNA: TGTGCCAGTTCCCGGGGACAGGGACGTAACTATGGCTACACCTTC
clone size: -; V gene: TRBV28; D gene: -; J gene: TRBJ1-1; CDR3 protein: CATLPRAAGSTEAFF; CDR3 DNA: TGTGCCACCCTCCCTAGGGCGGCGGGCAGCACTGAAGCTTTCTTT
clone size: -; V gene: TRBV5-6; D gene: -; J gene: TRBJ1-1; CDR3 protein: CASSFISTPLNTEAFF; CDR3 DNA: TGTGCCAGCAGCTTTATTTCCACCCCCCTCAACACTGAAGCTTTCTTT
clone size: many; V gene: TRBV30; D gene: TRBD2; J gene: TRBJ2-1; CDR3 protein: CAWSLKREMDEQFF; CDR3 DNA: TGTGCCTGGAGTCTCAAGCGGGAGATGGATGAGCAGTTCTTC
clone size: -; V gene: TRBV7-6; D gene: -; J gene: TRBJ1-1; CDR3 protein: CASSSYGLGTEAFF; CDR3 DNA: TGTGCCAGCAGCTCCTATGGGTTAGGAACTGAAGCTTTCTTT
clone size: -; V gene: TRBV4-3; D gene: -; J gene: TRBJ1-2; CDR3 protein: CASSPRGVDGYTF; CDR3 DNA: TGCGCCAGCAGCCCAAGGGGGGTCGATGGCTACACCTTC
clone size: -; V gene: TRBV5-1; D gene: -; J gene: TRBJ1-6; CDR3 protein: CASSYNMIKTGQDSPLHF; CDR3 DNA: TGCGCCAGCAGTTATAACATGATAAAGACAGGCCAAGATTCACCCCTCCACTTT
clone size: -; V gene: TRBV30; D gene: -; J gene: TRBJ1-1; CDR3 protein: CAWSLRSTDEAFF; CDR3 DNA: TGTGCCTGGAGTCTCCGGAGTACTGATGAAGCTTTCTTT
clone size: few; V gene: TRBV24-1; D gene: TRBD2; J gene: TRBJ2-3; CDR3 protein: CATSDQTGTSGSFADTQYF; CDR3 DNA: TGTGCCACCAGTGATCAAACCGGGACTAGCGGATCCTTCGCAGATACGCAGTATTTT
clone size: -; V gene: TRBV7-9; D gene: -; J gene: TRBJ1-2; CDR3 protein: CASSQVDRGGYTF; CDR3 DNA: TGTGCCAGCAGTCAGGTGGACCGAGGGGGCTACACCTTC
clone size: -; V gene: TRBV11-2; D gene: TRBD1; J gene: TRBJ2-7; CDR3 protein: CASSWGQGLYEQYF; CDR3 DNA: TGTGCCAGCAGCTGGGGACAGGGGCTCTACGAGCAGTACTTC
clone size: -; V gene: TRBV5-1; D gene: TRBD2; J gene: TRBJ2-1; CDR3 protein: CASSPGEGAASWQFF; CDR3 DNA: TGCGCCAGCAGCCCCGGGGAGGGCGCGGCTAGTTGGCAGTTCTTC
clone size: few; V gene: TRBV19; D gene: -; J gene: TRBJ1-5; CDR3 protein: CASRPDRNPPRPQHF; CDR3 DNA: TGTGCCAGTAGACCTGACAGAAACCCCCCCCGGCCCCAGCATTTT
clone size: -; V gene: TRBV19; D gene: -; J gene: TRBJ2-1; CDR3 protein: CASSFPPGSRPFNEQFF; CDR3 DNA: TGTGCCAGTAGCTTCCCCCCGGGGTCACGACCTTTCAATGAGCAGTTCTTC
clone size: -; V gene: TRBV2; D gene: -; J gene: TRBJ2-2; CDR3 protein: CASSEDAQGLNTGELFF; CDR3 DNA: TGTGCCAGCAGTGAGGACGCCCAAGGACTGAACACCGGGGAGCTGTTTTTT
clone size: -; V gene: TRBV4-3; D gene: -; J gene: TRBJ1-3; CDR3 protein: CASSPLAPPSPSGNTIYF; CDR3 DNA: TGCGCCAGCAGCCCCTTGGCCCCACCATCTCCCTCTGGAAACACCATATATTTT
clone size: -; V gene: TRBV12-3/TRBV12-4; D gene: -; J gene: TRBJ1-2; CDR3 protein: CASSLAIPGGYTF; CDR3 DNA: TGTGCCAGCAGTTTAGCGATTCCGGGGGGCTACACCTTC
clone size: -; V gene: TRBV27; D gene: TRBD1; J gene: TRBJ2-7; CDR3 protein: CASKQTGGRYEQYF; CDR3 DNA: TGTGCCAGCAAACAGACAGGGGGCCGGTACGAGCAGTACTTC
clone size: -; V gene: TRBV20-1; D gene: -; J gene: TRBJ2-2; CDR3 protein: CSAIVTGELFF; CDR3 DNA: TGCAGTGCAATCGTCACCGGGGAGCTGTTTTTT
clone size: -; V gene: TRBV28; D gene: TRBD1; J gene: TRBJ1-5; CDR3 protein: CASSYPQGASLASQPQHF; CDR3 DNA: TGTGCCAGCAGCTACCCGCAGGGGGCCTCCCTTGCGTCTCAGCCCCAGCATTTT
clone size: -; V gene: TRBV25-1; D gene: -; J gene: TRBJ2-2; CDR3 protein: CASTPRQSANTGELFF; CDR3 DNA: TGTGCCAGCACCCCCCGGCAATCCGCGAACACCGGGGAGCTGTTTTTT
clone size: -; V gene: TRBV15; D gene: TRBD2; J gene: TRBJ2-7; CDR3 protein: CATSREILAGGHYEQYF; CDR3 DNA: TGTGCCACCAGCAGAGAAATACTAGCGGGAGGGCACTACGAGCAGTACTTC
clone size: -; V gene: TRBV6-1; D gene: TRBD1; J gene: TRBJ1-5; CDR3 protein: CASSEVRQGRAPQHF; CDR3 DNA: TGTGCCAGCAGTGAAGTAAGACAGGGGCGGGCGCCCCAGCATTTT
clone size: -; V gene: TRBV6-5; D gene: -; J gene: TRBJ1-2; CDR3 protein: CASSYSGRAHGYTF; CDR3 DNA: TGTGCCAGCAGTTACTCCGGCAGAGCGCATGGCTACACCTTC
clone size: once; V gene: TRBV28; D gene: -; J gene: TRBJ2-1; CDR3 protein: CASSPTGNEQFF; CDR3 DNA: TGTGCCAGCAGTCCGACCGGCAATGAGCAGTTCTTC
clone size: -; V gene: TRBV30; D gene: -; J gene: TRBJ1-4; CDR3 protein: CAWRSLGTNEKLFF; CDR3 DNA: TGTGCCTGGAGGTCCCTTGGGACTAATGAAAAACTGTTTTTT
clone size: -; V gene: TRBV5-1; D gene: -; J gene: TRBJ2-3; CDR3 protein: CASSFYRQVDTQYF; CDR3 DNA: TGCGCCAGCAGCTTCTACCGACAGGTAGATACGCAGTATTTT
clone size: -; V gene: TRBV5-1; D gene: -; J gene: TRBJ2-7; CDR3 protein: CASSLGPQNSYEQYF; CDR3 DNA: TGCGCCAGCAGCTTAGGGCCGCAGAACTCCTACGAGCAGTACTTC
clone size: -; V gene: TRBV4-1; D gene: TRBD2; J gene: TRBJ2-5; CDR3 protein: CASSQGLAGGGTQYF; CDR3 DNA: TGCGCCAGCAGCCAAGGACTAGCGGGAGGGGGGACCCAGTACTTC
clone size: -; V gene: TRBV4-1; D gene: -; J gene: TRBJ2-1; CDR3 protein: CASSRTTIFGNEQFF; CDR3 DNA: TGCGCCAGCAGCCGCACGACTATTTTTGGGAATGAGCAGTTCTTC
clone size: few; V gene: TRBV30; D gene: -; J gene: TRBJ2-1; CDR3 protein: CAWSVARGYNEQFF; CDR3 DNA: TGTGCCTGGAGTGTAGCCCGGGGGTACAATGAGCAGTTCTTC
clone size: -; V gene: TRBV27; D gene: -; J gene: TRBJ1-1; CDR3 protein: CATGHLNTEAFF; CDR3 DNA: TGTGCCACCGGACACCTGAACACTGAAGCTTTCTTT
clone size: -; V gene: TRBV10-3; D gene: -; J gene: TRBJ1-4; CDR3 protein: CAISDRGEEKLFF; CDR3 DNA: TGTGCCATCAGTGATAGGGGGGAGGAAAAACTGTTTTTT
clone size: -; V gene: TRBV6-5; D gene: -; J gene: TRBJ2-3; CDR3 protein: CASSYQPTDTQYF; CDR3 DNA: TGTGCCAGCAGTTACCAGCCTACAGATACGCAGTATTTT
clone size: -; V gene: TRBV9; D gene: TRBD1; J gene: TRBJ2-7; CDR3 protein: CASSVGAGGLFPKEQYF; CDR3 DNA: TGTGCCAGCAGCGTAGGGGCAGGGGGCCTATTCCCTAAAGAGCAGTACTTC
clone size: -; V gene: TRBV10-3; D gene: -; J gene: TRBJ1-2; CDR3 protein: CAIMDIGYGYTF; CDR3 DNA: TGTGCCATCATGGACATTGGCTATGGCTACACCTTC
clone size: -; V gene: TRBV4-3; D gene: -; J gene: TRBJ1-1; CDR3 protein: CASSLSQGNTEAFF; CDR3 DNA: TGCGCCAGCAGCCTATCCCAGGGGAACACTGAAGCTTTCTTT